This T cell receptor beta chain was documented in a study of T cells in Graves' hyperthyroidism and ophthalmopathy. The V gene lost 5 bases and the J gene lost 8 bases, with 9 bases spanning the gap. Germline CDR1 is DFQATT and CDR2 is SNEGSKA (reference sequence). The CDR3 sequence is 11 residues long. Amplification targeted TCR beta CDR3 regions from RNA transcripts. The study used the HTBI primer set for a first-round RT-PCR of the TCR CDR3. Each CDR3 protein is one row after TCRdb ran MiXCR on the multiplex PCR reads. The sample contains tens of thousands of distinct CDR3 sequences, roughly 58% of which appear only once. The authors obtained PBMCs from 10 ml of fresh peripheral blood.

The sample comprised blood. The chain joins TRBV20-1 to TRBJ2-2, with D perhaps matching TRBD1 (6 bases). This clonotype was sampled from a woman aged 60-75 years with Graves' ophthalmopathy. The CDR3 spells CSAAGTGELFF. The CDR3 DNA reads as TGCAGTGCTGCCGGGACAGGGGAGCTGTTTTTT.